These 13 T cell receptor beta chains were all obtained from the same sample, sequenced in a study of identical twins. One entry per CDR3 protein results from TCRdb running MiXCR on the 5' RACE reads. The sample lists under 800,000 distinct CDR3 sequences; 21% were seen once. These same records also appear under a second study, on T cells expressing NK-cell markers.

What was sequenced was PBMCs. The origin of the receptors is a woman under 30 in good health.

V usage is TRBV10-2 and J usage is TRBJ2-1, with 7 nucleotides matching TRBD2. The germline CDR1 and CDR2 sequences are WSHSY and SAAADI. The CDR3 has 14 residues. After removal of 3 bases from V and 9 bases from J, the junction contained 8 bases not matched to a gene. CDR3: CASSDLRTGGEQFF. The CDR3 bases are TGCGCCAGCAGTGACCTCCGAACGGGGGGTGAGCAGTTCTTC.

This clonotype showed up many times. The chain uses TRBV2 and TRBJ1-5; D is perhaps TRBD1 (5 bases). The CDR3 runs to 13 residues. The germline V gene encodes CDR1 SNHLY and CDR2 FYNNEI. V was clipped by 5 bases and J by 7 bases, with 12 bases between them. The DNA for the CDR3 is TGTGCCAGCAGTTTCAGGGAGGAGCAGCCCCAGCATTTT. Protein: CASSFREEQPQHF.

This clonotype was detected ten times or more. This chain joins TRBV6-2 or TRBV6-3 and TRBJ2-1, with D possibly being TRBD1 (6 bases). CDR3 size: 14 residues. Per the germline V gene, CDR1 is MNHEY and CDR2 is SVGEGT. V shed 5 bases and J shed 4 bases, with 12 bases lying between them. CDR3 residues: CASSGPDSYNEQFF. The CDR3 DNA follows: TGTGCCAGCAGTGGCCCGGACAGTTACAATGAGCAGTTCTTC.

This chain uses TRBV21-1 with TRBJ2-1; TRBD1, as called in the table, went unchecked against the DNA. TRBV21-1 is termed a pseudogene. The CDR3 is made up of 15 amino acids. In nucleotides, the CDR3 is TGTGCCATCAGGAAGGGCGGGAGCTCCTACAATGAGCAGTTCTTC. It encodes CAIRKGGSSYNEQFF.

V usage is TRBV6-1 and J usage is TRBJ2-3; D may be TRBD2 (6 bases). Trimming removed 6 bases at V and 2 bases at J, with 15 bases between. CDR1 and CDR2 (germline): MNHNS, SASEGT. This CDR3 has 15 amino acids. The CDR3 loop reads CASRDYNDPTDTQYF. Written as DNA, the CDR3 is TGTGCCAGCAGGGACTACAACGACCCCACAGATACGCAGTATTTT.

Many counts were recorded for this clonotype. The chain is built from TRBV12-3 or TRBV12-4 and TRBJ1-2; 8 bases line up with TRBD1. Trimming took 1 base from V and 8 from J; bases not matched to a gene: 6. The CDR3 spans 14 residues. CDR3 in amino acids: CASSLGQGARGYTF. CDR3 DNA: TGTGCCAGCAGTTTAGGGCAGGGGGCTCGAGGCTACACCTTC.

Comment on this clonotype: The junction does not match germline at one end; this may be a read error. This sequence joins TRBV18 and TRBJ2-4; D call uncertain. The CDR3 covers 14 residues. CDR1 and CDR2 (germline): KGHSH, LQKENI. Written as DNA, the CDR3 is TGTGCCAGCTCACCTGAATTAGCCAGAAACATTCAGTACTTC. Amino acids: CASSPELARNIQYF.

The CDR3 spells CSARDNSNGYTF. CDR3 nucleotide sequence: TGCAGTGCTAGAGACAACAGTAATGGCTACACCTTC. V usage is TRBV20-1 and J usage is TRBJ1-2, with no clear D. The CDR3 spans 12 residues. Germline V gives CDR1 DFQATT, CDR2 SNEGSKA (reference sequence). Trimming took 0 bases from V and 6 from J, leaving 8 bases between them.

The rearrangement uses TRBV6-1 and TRBJ2-4; D is possibly TRBD1 or TRBD2 (7 bases each). The germline V gene has CDR1 MNHNS and CDR2 SASEGT. The CDR3 runs to 14 residues. The V end lost 11 bases, the J end lost 1 base, and 15 bases lay between the germline ends. CDR3 sequence (DNA): TGTGCCTCCAGGGGGGGATGGGCCAAAAACATTCAGTACTTC. This translates into CASRGGWAKNIQYF.

The chain combines TRBV13 with TRBJ2-1; D remains ambiguous. Trimming shortened V by 11 bases and J by 1 base, and 12 bases separated the two germline ends. The CDR3 extends over 13 amino acids. The germline CDR1 and CDR2 sequences are PRHDT and FYEKMQ (reference sequence). CDR3 DNA: TGTGCCTGCGCCGCTGGTTCCTACAATGAGCAGTTCTTC. Translation gives CACAAGSYNEQFF.

This clonotype came up many times. The chain links TRBV6-5 to TRBJ2-1, with a possible D match to TRBD2 (5 bases). The CDR3 runs 16 residues. With 0 bases removed from V and 4 bases from J, the gap between germline ends came to 13 bases. In germline, CDR1 is MNHEY, CDR2 SVGAGI. In DNA form, the CDR3 reads TGTGCCAGCAGTTACTCGGCGACTACCATATACAATGAGCAGTTCTTC. This translates into CASSYSATTIYNEQFF.

V and J are TRBV10-3 and TRBJ2-1, with D possibly TRBD2 on 6 matching bases. CDR1 is ENHRY and CDR2 is SYGVKD in the germline V gene. This CDR3 contains 14 residues. V was trimmed by 6 bases and J by 5 bases, leaving 14 bases between them. The CDR3 here is CAIRGGVADNEQFF. The CDR3, as DNA: TGTGCCATCAGGGGGGGAGTAGCGGACAATGAGCAGTTCTTC.

The gene calls are TRBV3-1 and TRBJ2-7; weak D call: TRBD2 (5 bases). The CDR3 runs to 15 residues. Deletions cut 0 bases from V and 5 bases from J, with 14 bases between. Germline lookup yields CDR1 LGHDT and CDR2 YNNKEL (reference sequence). The CDR3 nucleotides are TGTGCCAGCAGCCAAGAAAACGACGGAGGAGACGAGCAGTACTTC. It codes for CASSQENDGGDEQYF.